These T cell receptor beta chains were read from a single sample in a study of blood T cell repertoires in COVID-19. Produced via immunoSEQ multiplex PCR; TCRdb's table is partial and in-frame only. This sample has approximately 200,000 clones, with around 85% found just once. The source material was PBMCs or T cells enriched from blood (not recorded which). The receptors were gathered from a woman aged 35 to 49 with acute COVID-19. CDR3s include the opening cysteine and the closing phenylalanine or tryptophan. A D gene is named only where the DNA matches it firmly. Expanded clones are given a class, and other clones once, few, many or no size at all.

J gene,V gene,D gene,clone size,CDR3 DNA,CDR3 protein
TRBJ1-6,TRBV4-1,.,once,TGCGCCAGCAGCCAAGAGCCCCCTACGTTCGATAATTCACCCCTCCACTTT,CASSQEPPTFDNSPLHF
TRBJ1-3,TRBV28,.,.,TGTGCCAGCGCACAGGGCAGTGGAAACACCATATATTTT,CASAQGSGNTIYF
TRBJ1-2,TRBV4-2,TRBD1,.,TGTGCCAGCAGCCAAGAAGACAGGGGGCTTGGTGGCTACACCTTC,CASSQEDRGLGGYTF
TRBJ2-5,TRBV7-6,TRBD1,.,TGTGCCAGCAGCCCGACAGGGTCGTACCAAGAGACCCAGTACTTC,CASSPTGSYQETQYF
TRBJ2-7,TRBV14,.,few,TGTGCCAGCAGCCTGGGGACTTCCTCCTACGAGCAGTACTTC,CASSLGTSSYEQYF
TRBJ1-2,TRBV5-1,.,.,TGCGCCAGCAAGCAGGGTGTGACTAGCTATGGCTACACCTTC,CASKQGVTSYGYTF
TRBJ2-1,TRBV29-1,TRBD2,.,TGCAGCGTCCACCGGGGGGATGAGCAGTTCTTC,CSVHRGDEQFF
TRBJ2-1,TRBV5-1,TRBD1,.,TGCGCCAGCAGCTTGGAGGGGACAGGTCTAGGCCCTGGCGATGAGCAGTTCTTC,CASSLEGTGLGPGDEQFF
TRBJ2-5,TRBV4-2,TRBD2,.,TGTGCCAGCAGCACCGCCCGGACTAGCGGGGGGGCTATAGAGACCCAGTACTTC,CASSTARTSGGAIETQYF
TRBJ1-2,TRBV6-5,TRBD1,.,TGTGCCAGCAGCCCGGACAGGGCAGGATATGGCTACACCTTC,CASSPDRAGYGYTF
TRBJ1-2,TRBV6-2/TRBV6-3,.,.,TGTGCCAGCAGTCGGACTTCTCAGAGCTATGGCTACACCTTC,CASSRTSQSYGYTF
TRBJ2-5,TRBV6-5,TRBD1,.,TGTGCCAGCACCCCTCGACAGGGGCGTAGAGAGACCCAGTACTTC,CASTPRQGRRETQYF
TRBJ2-7,TRBV11-1,TRBD1,.,TGTGCCAGCAGCTCGGACAGGTACGAGCAGTACTTC,CASSSDRYEQYF
TRBJ2-6,TRBV19,TRBD2,.,TGTGCCAGTAGTGGGAGGGGAGAAGGGGTTGGGGCCAACGTCCTGACTTTC,CASSGRGEGVGANVLTF
TRBJ1-5,TRBV28,.,.,TGTGCCAGCAGTGCGACAGGATATCAGCCCCAGCATTTT,CASSATGYQPQHF
TRBJ1-4,TRBV28,TRBD1,.,TGTGCCAGCAGTTTAGGCCAGGGGGCAGGAAAACTGTTTTTT,CASSLGQGAGKLFF
TRBJ2-2,TRBV28,TRBD2,.,TGTGCCAGCAGTTTATGGGCCGCGGGGGGAACCGGGGAGCTGTTTTTT,CASSLWAAGGTGELFF
TRBJ2-5,TRBV5-1,.,.,TGCGCCAGCAGCGACCCCAGGGGGGTAGAAGAGACCCAGTACTTC,CASSDPRGVEETQYF
TRBJ1-6,TRBV5-5,.,.,TGTGCCAGCAGCTCCCCGGGTCTATGGGATTCACCCCTCCACTTT,CASSSPGLWDSPLHF
TRBJ1-1,TRBV5-5,TRBD1,.,TGTGCCAGCAGCCAGGGGGCGTCAGACACTGAAGCTTTCTTT,CASSQGASDTEAFF
TRBJ2-7,TRBV5-4,.,.,TGTGCCTCCTCTCGGGTACAGGGTAACTACGAGCAGTACTTC,CASSRVQGNYEQYF
TRBJ2-7,TRBV7-3,TRBD1,.,TGTGCCAGCAGCTTAAAAGGGGGCGCGCCCTACGAGCAGTACTTC,CASSLKGGAPYEQYF
TRBJ1-5,TRBV5-4,.,.,TGTGCCAGCAGCCTGCGAGGGTATAGCAATCAGCCCCAGCATTTT,CASSLRGYSNQPQHF
TRBJ1-1,TRBV6-5,.,.,TGTGCCAGCAGACTTAAACTAAACACTGAAGCTTTCTTT,CASRLKLNTEAFF
TRBJ1-2,TRBV29-1,TRBD1,.,TGCAGCGTTTCCCCGACAGGGGACTATGGCTACACCTTC,CSVSPTGDYGYTF
TRBJ2-3,TRBV7-2,.,.,TGTGCCAGCAGCAGGACAGCTTCAGATACGCAGTATTTT,CASSRTASDTQYF
TRBJ1-1,TRBV3-1/TRBV3-2,.,few,TGTGCCAGCACCCCCGGAGACAGGAACACTGAAGCTTTCTTT,CASTPGDRNTEAFF
TRBJ1-5,TRBV7-9,TRBD1,.,TGTGCCAGCAGCCCCGGACAGGGAGTCGATCAGCCCCAGCATTTT,CASSPGQGVDQPQHF
TRBJ2-2,TRBV15,.,.,TGTGCCACCAGCAGAGGGGAGCCCGGGGAGCTGTTTTTT,CATSRGEPGELFF
TRBJ1-6,TRBV7-8,TRBD1,.,TGTGCCAGCAGCTTAGACCGACAGGGGTTGGGAAATTCACCCCTCCACTTT,CASSLDRQGLGNSPLHF
TRBJ2-5,TRBV24-1,.,once,TGTGCCACCAGTGATCTTACCGGGATCGAAGAGACCCAGTACTTC,CATSDLTGIEETQYF
TRBJ1-4,TRBV19,.,once,TGTGCCAGTAGCCTGAGTAATGAAAAACTGTTTTTT,CASSLSNEKLFF
TRBJ1-1,TRBV5-8,TRBD1,.,TGTGCCAGCAGCACCCCGGGACAGGGTCCGGACACTGAAGCTTTCTTT,CASSTPGQGPDTEAFF
TRBJ1-1,TRBV6-6,.,once,TGTGCCAGCAGTCAGAGGAGATTCGGGACTGAAGCTTTCTTT,CASSQRRFGTEAFF
TRBJ2-3,TRBV27,.,once,TGTGCCAGCAGTTCTCAGTTGCATACGCAGTATTTT,CASSSQLHTQYF
TRBJ2-1,TRBV6-1,TRBD2,once,TGTGCCAGCAGTGAAAGACTAGCGGGCCAGGGTAGGAATGAGCAGTTCTTC,CASSERLAGQGRNEQFF
TRBJ1-1,TRBV11-3,.,.,TGTGCCAGCAGCTTAGATCGGACAACTGAAGCTTTCTTT,CASSLDRTTEAFF
TRBJ2-5,TRBV6-5,.,.,TGTGCCAGCAGGTCGGTGGCGGGAAACCAAGAGACCCAGTACTTC,CASRSVAGNQETQYF
TRBJ2-1,TRBV27,TRBD2,.,TGTGCCAGCAGTACTAGCGGTTACAATGAGCAGTTCTTC,CASSTSGYNEQFF
TRBJ2-1,TRBV19,TRBD2,.,TGTGCCAGTAGCTACGGGGGGGCCTACAATGAGCAGTTCTTC,CASSYGGAYNEQFF
TRBJ2-2,TRBV5-1,.,few,TGCGCCAGCAGCTCGGTTCAGGGCAGGACCGGGGAGCTGTTTTTT,CASSSVQGRTGELFF
TRBJ1-2,TRBV7-9,TRBD1,.,TGTGCCAGCAGCTTAAAGCAGGGGGCGGCTAACTATGGCTACACCTTC,CASSLKQGAANYGYTF
TRBJ1-6,TRBV5-1,TRBD1,.,TGCGCCCCCCTGGGACAGTTTAATTCACCCCTCCACTTT,CAPLGQFNSPLHF
TRBJ2-3,TRBV5-1,TRBD2,.,TGCGCCAGCAGCTCGGGGACTAGCGGGAGCACAGATACGCAGTATTTT,CASSSGTSGSTDTQYF
TRBJ1-1,TRBV10-3,.,.,TGTGCCATCAGTGAATCGCAGGATCTGAACACTGAAGCTTTCTTT,CAISESQDLNTEAFF
TRBJ2-3,TRBV7-9,.,.,TGTGCCAGCAGCTCGATTATCTGGAGAGATACGCAGTATTTT,CASSSIIWRDTQYF
TRBJ2-7,TRBV6-5,TRBD1,.,TGTGCCAGCAGCAGGGGGTTCCTCGAGCAGTACTTC,CASSRGFLEQYF
TRBJ1-1,TRBV3-1/TRBV3-2,.,.,TGTGCCAGCAGCTACAGCACGGAAGCTTTCTTT,CASSYSTEAFF
TRBJ2-7,TRBV7-2,.,.,TGTGCCAGCAGCTTAGCGCCACAGGTGTCCTACGAGCAGTACTTC,CASSLAPQVSYEQYF
TRBJ1-6,TRBV27,.,.,TGTGCCAGCACACGGGCTAGCAGCTCCTATAATTCACCCCTCCACTTT,CASTRASSSYNSPLHF
TRBJ1-1,TRBV7-3,TRBD1,.,TGTGCCAGCAGCCCGACAGGGCAAACTGAAGCTTTCTTT,CASSPTGQTEAFF